This T cell receptor (beta chain) was obtained from a study of breast tumors, draining lymph nodes, adjacent tissues. Overall study results and limits: Compared with lymph nodes, tumors were less diverse; compared with nontumor tissue, more. That most tumor T cells come from lymph nodes remained unproven.

This clonotype was found many times. Its antigen is still unknown. TCRdb redid the calling of the multiplex PCR reads with MiXCR, one entry per CDR3 protein. The sample has around 230,000 distinct CDR3 sequences; 34% are singletons. Per the germline V gene, CDR1 is LNHDA and CDR2 is SQIVND (reference sequence). This CDR3 is built from 18 residues. V lost 0 bases and J lost 0, with 12 bases in between. Axillary draining lymph nodes of breast cancer patients supplied the node samples. The sequence derives from a female donor with breast cancer. Some clones in this sample may be carry-over from other donors' samples. The chain joins TRBV19 to TRBJ1-6; D is undetermined. The sample comprised axillary lymph node tissue. The CDR3 DNA is TGTGCCAGTAGTATAGACGGTACGCCGAGCTCCTATAATTCACCCCTCCACTTT. Translating gives CASSIDGTPSSYNSPLHF.